The 3 T cell receptor beta chains below all came from one sample that was sequenced in a study of blood T cells in healthy people across ages. A J-beta primer mix and a sample-barcoded 5' primer were used in a second PCR of roughly 6 to 12 cycles. TCRdb re-called the 5' RACE reads with MiXCR, one entry per CDR3 protein. The table includes 450,000 to 600,000 distinct CDR3 sequences, over 25% detected once. These data were likewise used in another study, on T cells of mothers and their children.

The specimen sequenced was blood. Receptors were obtained from a boy between 2 and 10 years old in good health.

This clonotype was picked up a small number of times. This sequence joins TRBV20-1 and TRBJ1-3; 8 bases line up with TRBD1. With V trimmed by 0 bases and J by 6 bases, 7 bases remained unmatched. This CDR3 has 15 amino acids. Germline-derived CDR1 and CDR2 are DFQATT and SNEGSKA (reference sequence). The CDR3 sequence is CSARDRTGTSNTIYF. Here the CDR3 DNA reads TGCAGTGCTAGAGATCGGACAGGGACCTCAAACACCATATATTTT.

The table lists this clonotype with a few counts. Written as DNA, the CDR3 is TGTGCCAGCAGCTCCCCTGGGAGGAGGTATGAGCAGTTCTTC. Translated: CASSSPGRRYEQFF. The rearrangement links TRBV7-9 to TRBJ2-1, with D possibly TRBD2 on 6 matching bases. The germline CDR1 and CDR2 sequences are SEHNR and FQNEAQ (reference sequence). Trimming cost V 4 bases and J 8 bases, with 15 bases left between them. The CDR3 loop spans 14 amino acids.

V gene TRBV27 combines with J gene TRBJ2-5; 7 bases map to TRBD1. There are 19 residues in the CDR3. Trimming at V came to 4 bases and at J to 2 bases, leaving 19 bases not matched to a gene. Germline CDR1 is MNHEY and CDR2 is SMNVEV (reference sequence). CDR3 residues: CASSSYPQGGRLPQETQYF. CDR3 in DNA: TGTGCCAGCAGTTCATACCCTCAAGGGGGCCGACTCCCGCAAGAGACCCAGTACTTC.